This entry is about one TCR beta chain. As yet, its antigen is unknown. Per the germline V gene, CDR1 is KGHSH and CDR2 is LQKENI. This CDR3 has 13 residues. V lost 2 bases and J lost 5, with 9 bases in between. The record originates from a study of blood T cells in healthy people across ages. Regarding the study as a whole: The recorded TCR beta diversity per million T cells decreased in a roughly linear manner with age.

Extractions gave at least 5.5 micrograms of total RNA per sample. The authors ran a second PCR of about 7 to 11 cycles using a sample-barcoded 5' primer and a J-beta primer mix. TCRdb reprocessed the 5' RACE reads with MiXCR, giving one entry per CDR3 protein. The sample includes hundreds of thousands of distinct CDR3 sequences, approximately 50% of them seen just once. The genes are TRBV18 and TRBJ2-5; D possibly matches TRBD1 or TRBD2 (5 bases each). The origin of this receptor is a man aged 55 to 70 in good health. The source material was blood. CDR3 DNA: TGTGCCAGCTCACCAGGGGGTGAGGAGACCCAGTACTTC. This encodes CASSPGGEETQYF.